What follows is one T cell receptor (beta chain) and its context. This CDR3 region has 13 residues. Germline loops: CDR1 SGHAT, CDR2 FQNNGV. V was clipped by 4 bases and J by 2 bases, with 5 bases between them. Donors comprised healthy HIV-negative adults lacking recent acute infections or vaccinations. Every subset had its genomic DNA shared out evenly among several immunoSEQ plates. Sorted-subset replicate PCR reactions contained 150 to 200 ng DNA, corresponding to some 29,000 T cell genomes. The data were produced by immunoSEQ multiplex PCR, yet TCRdb's version contains in-frame clones alone and is incomplete. The sample holds 1 million to 1.3 million clones; more than 75% are singletons and the top ten take 0.55% to 0.7%. This specimen belongs to a study of shared clonotypes between healthy human individuals.

The V call is TRBV11-2, the J call TRBJ2-2; no clear D. This TCR came from a man aged 18 to 30 in good health. Some clones in this sample may be carry-over from other donors' samples. Specimen: memory CD4+ T cells from PBMCs. Subset defined: CD45RA-negative fraction. This CDR3 reads CASSYVNTGELFF. The CDR3 DNA reads TGTGCCAGCAGCTATGTCAACACCGGGGAGCTGTTTTTT.